This TCR beta chain was sequenced during a study of shared clonotypes between healthy human individuals. The assay was immunoSEQ multiplex PCR, and TCRdb's table has in-frame clones only and misses some. The sample yields approximately 2,200,000 clones, more than 85% seen once. Naive CD8 cells were CD45RO-negative, positively selected for CCR7, excluding terminally differentiated effector memory CD45RA+ cells. Study findings and constraints: What limited the represented genetic and exposure-history diversity was the small number of donors.

As to this clone: Its antigen is still unknown.

CDR3 length equals 11 residues. Germline V CDR1 and CDR2: MDHEN, SYDVKM. The genes are TRBV28 and TRBJ1-6, with 8 bases identical to TRBD1. The clonotype was recovered from a young man in good health. Some clones in this sample may be carry-over from other donors' samples. Sequencing was performed on naive CD8+ T cells from PBMCs. The CDR3 protein is CATGGKSPLHF. CDR3 DNA sequence: TGTGCTACAGGGGGAAAATCACCCCTCCACTTT.